This T cell receptor (beta chain) was sequenced in a study of blood T cell repertoires in COVID-19 (TCRdb year 2020). Notes on the research overall: Samples covering the acute and convalescent phases of COVID-19 were provided by collaborators in the United States, Italy and Spain. The material from the prospective study consisted of cDNA or gDNA derived from T cells, B-cell-depleted T cells, or PBMCs. Subjects who had been exposed to COVID-19, were actively infected with it, or had recovered from it provided the deeply sampled blood TCRbeta repertoires that made up the dataset. The repertoires were released in a freely available public database intended as a resource for research on the immune response to SARS-CoV-2. Samples came from the ongoing ImmuneRACE study (first 160 participants) plus 1,254 subjects from 6 global collaborators. Nearly every sample came with metadata listing a de-identified subject ID, COVID-19 status, age in years and sex. Where available, HLA class I and class II types were obtained from metadata supplied by the sample provider rather than from assay-based typing.

TCRbeta CDR3 regions were amplified from genomic DNA using the immunoSEQ Assay, a bias-controlled multiplex PCR. Processing in the source paper ran as follows. Within the assay, amplification of reference gene primers was used to estimate how many nucleated cells each sample contained. To quantify the absolute abundance of each unique TCRbeta CDR3 rearrangement, sequence reads were collapsed and filtered. For each sample, productive Simpson clonality was calculated as the square root of Simpson's diversity index across productive rearrangements. TCRdb took this table from immuneACCESS and kept in-frame rearrangements with V and J called. Such tables lack part of the clones; where checked against another copy, unresolved V genes explain under half of the gap, and the rest is unexplained. V, J and clone size are taken as reported in that table, and D and trimming were inferred from the DNA itself. The sample yields nearly 350,000 clones; 80% to 90% were counted once. The ten most abundant clones make up about 6.9% of the sample.

In Seattle, one collaborating source enrolled patients while the infection was active and tracked those patients longitudinally over the course of disease. Whole blood was collected in K2EDTA tubes by collaborating institutions according to the institutions' own protocols. Collaborator samples were shipped for TCRbeta analysis as frozen whole blood, isolated PBMCs, or DNA extracted from either sample type. As concerns this clone: There is no known antigen for this receptor. No base-level quality is on record; no much larger clone is a single base apart.

Here is what the overall study found, with its caveats: Clinical and demographic metadata were provided uncurated, with the amount varying by source and participant.

Including cysteine and phenylalanine, the CDR3 has 16 amino acids. The sequence is cut down to CDR3 DNA, 48 bases in frame from base 1. The CDR1 and CDR2 encoded by the germline V gene are SGHDT and YYEEEE. Ends trimmed: V by 6 bases, J by 3 bases; bases unmatched to a gene: 12. The sequence links TRBV5-6 to TRBJ2-3; 8 nucleotides in the junction match TRBD2. Sequenced input: peripheral blood. This TCR came from a woman between 45 and 65 years old with COVID-19, enrolled during active disease. The CDR3 protein sequence reads: CASTRSVREETDTQYF. The DNA sequence is given as TGTGCCAGCACCCGATCCGTGCGGGAGGAAACAGATACGCAGTATTTT.